These 18 T cell receptor beta chains share one sample of origin, sequenced in a study of cytomegalovirus exposure and HLA in healthy donors. It was with 60 Vbeta and 13 Jbeta primers that the PCR ran. Generated by immunoSEQ multiplex PCR, the TCRdb table keeps only in-frame clones and is missing some. In the table there are about 88,000 clones, around 80% of which are singletons. The material sequenced was PBMCs. The receptors derive from a man aged 25 to 45 in good health and CMV-seronegative.

The CDR3: CASSWGTGGTHSYEQYF. In nucleotides, the CDR3 is TGTGCCAGCAGCTGGGGAACAGGGGGAACTCACTCCTACGAGCAGTACTTC. The chain employs TRBV6-4 and TRBJ2-7, with 8 bases lining up with TRBD1. This CDR3 has 17 residues. Germline values: CDR1 MRHNA, CDR2 SNTAGT. V gave up 6 bases and J gave up 0 bases; unmatched junction bases: 13.

This chain uses TRBV6-5 with TRBJ2-7; 9 nucleotides line up with TRBD1. Germline CDR1 MNHEY, CDR2 SVGAGI. V trimming: 3 bases; J trimming: 5 bases; junction bases outside the gene matches: 5. The CDR3 consists of 14 residues. CDR3 residues: CASSYYRTGDEQYF. As DNA, the CDR3 is TGTGCCAGCAGTTATTACAGGACAGGGGACGAGCAGTACTTC.

The J gene is TRBJ2-7, the V gene TRBV5-1; tentatively, D is TRBD1 (6 bases). This CDR3 has 16 residues. The V gene lost 3 bases and the J gene lost 7 bases, with 23 bases spanning the gap. The V gene's germline CDR1 is SGHRS and CDR2 YFSETQ. The CDR3 spells CASSSGLRDTILEQYF. The CDR3 coding sequence is TGCGCCAGCAGCTCGGGCCTACGGGACACGATCCTTGAGCAGTACTTC.

The V gene is TRBV2, the J gene TRBJ1-3; TRBD1 is a possible D gene (6 bases). Per germline, CDR1 SNHLY and CDR2 FYNNEI. The CDR3 totals 15 residues. Between the trimmed V and J ends, which lost 8 bases and 2 bases, there was a span of 16 bases. CDR3 region: CASSTGSTTGNTIYF. DNA for the CDR3: TGTGCCAGCTCAACAGGGTCTACGACTGGAAACACCATATATTTT.

This chain connects TRBV15 to TRBJ1-5, with D unresolved. The CDR3 covers 12 residues. The V gene's germline CDR1 is LNHNV and CDR2 YYDKDF (reference sequence). Trimming stripped 0 bases from V and 7 bases from J, with 4 bases between. The DNA of the CDR3 is TGTGCCACCAGCAGAGATCGGCAGCCCCAGCATTTT. It is translated as CATSRDRQPQHF.

This chain joins TRBV6-4 and TRBJ2-1, with 10 positions matching TRBD1. The CDR3 covers 15 residues. Per germline, CDR1 MRHNA and CDR2 SNTAGT. Trimming removed 2 bases from V and 8 bases from J; junction bases left unmatched: 6. In nucleotides, the CDR3 is TGTGCCAGCAGTGACCCTGGACAGGGGGTCGATGAGCAGTTCTTC. Amino acids: CASSDPGQGVDEQFF.

For the CDR3, the DNA is TGTGCCAGCAGTTTAGTAGGCTTTGAGGACTACGAGCAGTACTTC. Its protein product is CASSLVGFEDYEQYF. The chain employs TRBV27 and TRBJ2-7; D gene ambiguous. Germline V gene lookup returns CDR1 MNHEY and CDR2 SMNVEV (reference sequence). V gave up 2 bases and J gave up 3 bases, with 14 bases separating them. The CDR3 is made up of 15 amino acids.

Points on this clone: This same CDR3 is encoded by further DNA sequences in the sample. This chain connects TRBV5-1 to TRBJ1-4; 10 nucleotides match TRBD1. V was pared by 5 bases and J by 6 bases, with 7 bases of the junction left unmatched. The CDR3 extends over 15 amino acids. Germline CDR1 reads SGHRS; CDR2 reads YFSETQ. The CDR3, as DNA: TGCGCCAGCAGAGCCCGGGACAGGGGACATGAAAAACTGTTTTTT. Protein: CASRARDRGHEKLFF. The variable domain in full, with the rest retrieved from reference TRBV5-1 and TRBJ1-4, is KAGVTQTPRYLIKTRGQQVTLSCSPISGHRSVSWYQQTPGQGLQFLFEYFSETQRNKGNFPGRFSGRQFSNSRSEMNVSTLELGDSALYLCASRARDRGHEKLFFGSGTQLSVL.

This chain joins TRBV19 and TRBJ1-4; D perhaps matches TRBD1 (6 bases). Germline loops: CDR1 LNHDA, CDR2 SQIVND (reference sequence). The V and J ends lost 6 bases and 4 bases respectively, with 18 bases between them. The CDR3 runs 16 residues. The CDR3: CASSTRRGGVNEKLFF. In DNA, the CDR3 is TGTGCCAGTAGCACTCGTCGGGGGGGCGTTAATGAAAAACTGTTTTTT.

The chain links TRBV7-3 to TRBJ2-6; 7 bases match TRBD1. J gave up 4 bases and V 8 bases, and 5 bases lay outside the gene matches. This CDR3 spans 14 amino acids. Germline CDR1 and CDR2: SGHTA and FQGTGA. For the CDR3, the DNA is TGTGCCAGCTCTACAGGGGCCGGGGCCAACGTCCTGACTTTC. It encodes CASSTGAGANVLTF.

This clone was detected only a few times. V and J are TRBV5-1 and TRBJ2-5; 10 bases match TRBD2. The CDR3 is made up of 16 amino acids. Looked up from germline, CDR1 is SGHRS and CDR2 is YFSETQ. Trimming cost V 4 bases and J 5 bases; bases outside gene matches: 11. CDR3 region: CASSPGSGGAFETQYF. The CDR3 DNA is TGCGCCAGCAGCCCGGGGAGCGGGGGGGCCTTTGAGACCCAGTACTTC.

Regarding this clone: The identical CDR3 is also encoded by other nucleotide sequences in the sample. V is TRBV29-1 and J is TRBJ2-2, with 8 bases matching TRBD2. The germline gives CDR1 SQVTM, CDR2 ANQGSEA. This CDR3 contains 15 residues. Trimming at V came to 3 bases and at J to 0 bases, leaving 3 bases not matched to a gene. The DNA of the CDR3 is TGCAGCGTTGATCCCGGGGGGGCGAACACCGGGGAGCTGTTTTTT. Its protein is CSVDPGGANTGELFF.

This chain uses TRBV14 with TRBJ1-2; 8 bases match TRBD1. Germline-derived CDR1 and CDR2 are SGHDN and FVKESK. This CDR3 spans 15 amino acids. V lost 4 bases to trimming and J lost 9 bases; unmatched junction nucleotides: 13. CDR3 DNA: TGTGCCAGCAGCCTCCGGGACAGGCCCAAGGATAGCTACACCTTC. Amino acid sequence: CASSLRDRPKDSYTF.

The V gene is TRBV30, the J gene TRBJ1-1; a weak D match, TRBD1 (6 bases). Germline values: CDR1 GTSNPN, CDR2 SVGIG (reference sequence). The CDR3 consists of 13 residues. Trimming pared 0 bases from V and 1 base from J, leaving 6 bases between. CDR3 sequence: CAWSVGGNTEAFF. The CDR3 bases are TGTGCCTGGAGTGTAGGGGGGAACACTGAAGCTTTCTTT. The full variable domain, in which reference TRBV30 and TRBJ1-1 provide the parts outside the CDR3, is SQTIHQWPATLVQPVGSPLSLECTVEGTSNPNLYWYRQAAGRGLQLLFYSVGIGQISSEVPQNLSASRPQDRQFILSSKKLLLSDSGFYLCAWSVGGNTEAFFGQGTRLTVV.

The CDR3 sequence: CASSEYGTGGITGELFF. The CDR3 DNA follows: TGTGCCAGCAGTGAATATGGGACAGGGGGCATCACCGGGGAGCTGTTTTTT. The rearrangement uses TRBV25-1 and TRBJ2-2; 12 nucleotides align to TRBD1. Per germline, CDR1 MGHDK and CDR2 SYGVNS. Trimming removed 0 bases from V and 4 bases from J; junction bases left unmatched: 3. The CDR3 is 17 amino acids.

This clone has only a few counts. This chain connects TRBV25-1 to TRBJ2-4; 8 nucleotides agree with TRBD1. Per the germline V gene, CDR1 is MGHDK and CDR2 is SYGVNS. CDR3 length equals 16 residues. With V trimmed by 2 bases and J by 2 bases, 5 bases remained unmatched. CDR3 loop: CASSEARQGSKNIQYF. The DNA of the CDR3 is TGTGCCAGCAGTGAAGCGCGACAGGGGTCCAAAAACATTCAGTACTTC.

This clone appeared a few times. The chain combines TRBV19 with TRBJ2-6; the D gene is possibly TRBD2 (6 bases). The V end lost 4 bases, the J end lost 2 bases, and 21 bases lay between the germline ends. The CDR3 loop spans 19 amino acids. Looked up from germline, CDR1 is LNHDA and CDR2 is SQIVND (reference sequence). The CDR3 sequence is CASSKGRSGTRAGANVLTF. The DNA for the CDR3 is TGTGCCAGTAGTAAGGGGAGGTCAGGGACCCGAGCTGGGGCCAACGTCCTGACTTTC.

The CDR3 here is CASGLVLNRHTDTQYF. The CDR3 nucleotides are TGTGCTAGTGGTTTGGTACTCAACAGGCACACAGATACGCAGTATTTT. The V call is TRBV12-5, the J call TRBJ2-3; perhaps TRBD1 as D (5 bases). The V gene lost 0 bases and the J gene lost 2 bases, with 12 bases spanning the gap. Looked up from germline, CDR1 is LGHNT and CDR2 is FRNRAP. This CDR3 is 16 amino acids long.